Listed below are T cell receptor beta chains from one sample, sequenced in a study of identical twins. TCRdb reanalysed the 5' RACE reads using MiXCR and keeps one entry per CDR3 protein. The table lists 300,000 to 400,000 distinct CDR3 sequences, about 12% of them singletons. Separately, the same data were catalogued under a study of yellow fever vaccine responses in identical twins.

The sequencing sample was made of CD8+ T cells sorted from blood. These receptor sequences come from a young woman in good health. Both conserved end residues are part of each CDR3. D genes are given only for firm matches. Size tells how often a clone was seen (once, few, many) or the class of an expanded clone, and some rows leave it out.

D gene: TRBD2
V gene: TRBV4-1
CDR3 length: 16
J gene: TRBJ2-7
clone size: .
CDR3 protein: CASSQASGFLGYEQYF
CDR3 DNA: TGCGCCAGCAGCCAGGCTAGCGGCTTCCTAGGCTACGAGCAGTACTTC

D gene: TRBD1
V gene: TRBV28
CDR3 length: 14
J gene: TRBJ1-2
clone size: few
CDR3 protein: CASTHPDRGYGYTF
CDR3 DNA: TGTGCCAGCACCCACCCGGACAGGGGCTATGGCTACACCTTC

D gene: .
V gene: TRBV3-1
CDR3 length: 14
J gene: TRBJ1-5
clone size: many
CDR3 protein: CASSQDLYNQPQHF
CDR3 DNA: TGTGCCAGCAGCCAAGACCTGTACAATCAGCCCCAGCATTTT

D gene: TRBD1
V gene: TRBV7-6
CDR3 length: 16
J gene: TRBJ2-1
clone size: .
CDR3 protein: CASSLAGTVIYNEQFF
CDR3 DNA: TGTGCCAGCAGCTTAGCAGGGACAGTAATATACAATGAGCAGTTCTTC

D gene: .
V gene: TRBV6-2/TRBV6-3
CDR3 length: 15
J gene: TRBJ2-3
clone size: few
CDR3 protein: CASSYGTGDGDTQYF
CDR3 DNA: TGTGCCAGCAGTTACGGGACTGGGGACGGGGATACGCAGTATTTT

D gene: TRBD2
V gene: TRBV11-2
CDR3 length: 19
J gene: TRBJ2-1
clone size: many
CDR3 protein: CASSLVLAGYLALGNEQFF
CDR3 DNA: TGTGCCAGCAGCTTAGTACTAGCGGGGTACCTCGCCCTTGGGAATGAGCAGTTCTTC

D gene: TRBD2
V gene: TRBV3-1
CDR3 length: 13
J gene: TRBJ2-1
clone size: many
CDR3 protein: CASSQRTRDEQFF
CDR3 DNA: TGTGCCAGCAGCCAGCGGACTAGGGATGAGCAGTTCTTC

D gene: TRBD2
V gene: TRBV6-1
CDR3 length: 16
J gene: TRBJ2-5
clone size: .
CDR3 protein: CASSQGTSGSWETQYF
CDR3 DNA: TGTGCCAGCAGTCAAGGGACTAGCGGGAGTTGGGAGACCCAGTACTTC

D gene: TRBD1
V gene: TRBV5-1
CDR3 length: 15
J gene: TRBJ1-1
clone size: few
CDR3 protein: CASSLQGEMNTEAFF
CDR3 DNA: TGCGCCAGCAGCTTGCAGGGGGAAATGAACACTGAAGCTTTCTTT

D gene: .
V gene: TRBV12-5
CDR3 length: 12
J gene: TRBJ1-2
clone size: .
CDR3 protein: CASGSSQGGYTF
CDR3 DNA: TGTGCTAGTGGTTCTTCCCAAGGTGGCTATACCTTC

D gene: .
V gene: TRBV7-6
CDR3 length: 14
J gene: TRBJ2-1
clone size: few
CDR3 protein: CASSLGAGGAEQFF
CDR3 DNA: TGTGCCAGCAGCTTAGGGGCAGGAGGGGCTGAGCAGTTCTTC

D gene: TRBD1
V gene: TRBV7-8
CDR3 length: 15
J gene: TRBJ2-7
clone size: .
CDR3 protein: CASSITGQGVYEQYF
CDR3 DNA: TGTGCCAGCAGCATCACGGGACAGGGGGTTTACGAGCAGTACTTC

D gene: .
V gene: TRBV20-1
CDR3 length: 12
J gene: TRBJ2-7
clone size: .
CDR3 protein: CSARESRNEQYF
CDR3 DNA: TGCAGTGCTAGAGAATCCAGGAACGAGCAGTACTTC

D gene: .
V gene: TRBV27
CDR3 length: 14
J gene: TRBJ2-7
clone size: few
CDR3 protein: CASSPMPGDYEQYF
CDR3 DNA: TGTGCCAGCTCCCCAATGCCAGGGGACTACGAGCAGTACTTC

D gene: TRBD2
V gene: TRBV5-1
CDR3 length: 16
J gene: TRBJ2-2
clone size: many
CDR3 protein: CASSPQVVAGAGELFF
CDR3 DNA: TGCGCCAGCAGCCCTCAAGTCGTAGCGGGAGCCGGGGAGCTGTTTTTT

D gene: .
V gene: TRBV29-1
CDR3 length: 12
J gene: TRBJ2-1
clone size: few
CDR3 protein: CSAKTEYNEQFF
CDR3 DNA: TGCAGCGCTAAAACAGAATACAATGAGCAGTTCTTC

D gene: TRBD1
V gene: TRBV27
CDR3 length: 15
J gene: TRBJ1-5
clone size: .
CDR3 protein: CASSPNRGYNQPQHF
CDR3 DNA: TGTGCCAGCAGTCCCAACAGGGGATACAATCAGCCCCAGCATTTT

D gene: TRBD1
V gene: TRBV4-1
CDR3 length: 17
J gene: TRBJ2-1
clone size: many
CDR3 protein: CASSHRTGTGGYNEQFF
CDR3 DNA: TGCGCCAGCAGCCATCGCACCGGGACAGGGGGCTACAATGAGCAGTTCTTC

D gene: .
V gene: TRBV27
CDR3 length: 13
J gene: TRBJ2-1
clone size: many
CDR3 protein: CASSLQGNNEQFF
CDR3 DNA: TGTGCCAGCAGTCTGCAGGGGAACAATGAGCAGTTCTTC

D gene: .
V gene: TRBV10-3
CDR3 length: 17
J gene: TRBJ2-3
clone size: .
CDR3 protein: CAISESSASGSTDTQYF
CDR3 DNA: TGTGCCATCAGTGAGTCTAGCGCGAGCGGAAGCACAGATACGCAGTATTTT

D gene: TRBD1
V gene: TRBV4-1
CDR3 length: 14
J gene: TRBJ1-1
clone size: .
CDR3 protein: CASSLGGTGNEAFF
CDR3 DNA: TGCGCCAGCAGCCTGGGCGGGACAGGGAATGAAGCTTTCTTT

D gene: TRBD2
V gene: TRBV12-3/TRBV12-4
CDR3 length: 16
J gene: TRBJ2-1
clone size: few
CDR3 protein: CASSPIGGGPYNEQFF
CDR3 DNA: TGTGCCAGCAGTCCCATTGGCGGGGGACCGTACAATGAGCAGTTCTTC

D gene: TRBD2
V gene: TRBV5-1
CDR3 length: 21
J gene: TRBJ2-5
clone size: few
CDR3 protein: CASSLPRLAGALNREEETQYF
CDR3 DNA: TGCGCCAGCAGCTTGCCCAGACTAGCGGGGGCCCTTAACAGAGAAGAAGAGACCCAGTACTTC

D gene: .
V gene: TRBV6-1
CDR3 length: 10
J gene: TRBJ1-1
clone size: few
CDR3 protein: CASSSLREFF
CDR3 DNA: TGTGCCAGCAGTTCCCTTAGGGAATTCTTT

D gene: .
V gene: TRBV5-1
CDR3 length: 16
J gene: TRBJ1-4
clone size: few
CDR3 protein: CASSWGNQQGSEKLFF
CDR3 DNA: TGCGCCAGCAGCTGGGGAAACCAACAGGGAAGTGAAAAACTGTTTTTT

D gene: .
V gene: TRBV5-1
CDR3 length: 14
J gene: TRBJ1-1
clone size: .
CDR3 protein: CASIPGEGNTEAFF
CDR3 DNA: TGCGCCAGCATCCCCGGGGAAGGAAACACTGAAGCTTTCTTT

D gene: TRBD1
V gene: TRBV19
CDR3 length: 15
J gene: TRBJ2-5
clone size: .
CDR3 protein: CASSTQGAREETQYF
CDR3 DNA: TGTGCCAGTAGTACGCAGGGGGCGCGAGAAGAGACCCAGTACTTC

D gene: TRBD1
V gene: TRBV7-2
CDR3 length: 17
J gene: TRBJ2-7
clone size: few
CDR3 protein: CASSLAPRTGFSYEQYF
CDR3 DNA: TGTGCCAGCAGCTTAGCGCCGAGGACAGGGTTCTCCTACGAGCAGTACTTC

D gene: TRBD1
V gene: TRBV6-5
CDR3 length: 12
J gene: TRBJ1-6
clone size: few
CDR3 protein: CASSPDRAPLHF
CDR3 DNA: TGTGCCAGCAGCCCGGACAGGGCCCCCCTCCACTTT

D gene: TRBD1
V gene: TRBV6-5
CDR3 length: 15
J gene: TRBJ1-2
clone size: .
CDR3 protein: CASSYSGTGFYGYTF
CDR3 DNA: TGTGCCAGCAGTTACTCCGGGACAGGGTTCTATGGCTACACCTTC

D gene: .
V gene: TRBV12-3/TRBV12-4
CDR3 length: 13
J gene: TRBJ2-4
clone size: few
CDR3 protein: CASSFDTENIQYF
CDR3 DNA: TGTGCCAGCAGTTTTGATACGGAAAACATTCAGTACTTC

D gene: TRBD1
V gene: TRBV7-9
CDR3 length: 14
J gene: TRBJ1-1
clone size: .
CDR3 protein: CASSFGQGITEAFF
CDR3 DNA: TGTGCCAGCAGCTTCGGACAGGGGATCACTGAAGCTTTCTTT

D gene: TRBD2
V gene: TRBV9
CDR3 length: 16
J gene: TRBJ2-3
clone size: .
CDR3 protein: CASSVSLAGNTDTQYF
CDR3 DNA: TGTGCCAGCAGCGTTTCGTTAGCGGGAAACACAGATACGCAGTATTTT

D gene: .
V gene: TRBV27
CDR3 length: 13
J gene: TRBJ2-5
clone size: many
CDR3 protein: CASSFGSMKTQYF
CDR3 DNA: TGTGCCAGCAGTTTTGGGTCGATGAAGACCCAGTACTTC

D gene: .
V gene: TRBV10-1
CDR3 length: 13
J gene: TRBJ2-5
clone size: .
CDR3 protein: CASSDEDGETQYF
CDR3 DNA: TGCGCCAGCAGTGACGAAGACGGAGAGACCCAGTACTTC

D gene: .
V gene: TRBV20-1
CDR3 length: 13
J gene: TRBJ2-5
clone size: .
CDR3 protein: CSATRSRGETQYF
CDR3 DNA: TGCAGTGCAACCCGTTCGAGGGGGGAGACCCAGTACTTC

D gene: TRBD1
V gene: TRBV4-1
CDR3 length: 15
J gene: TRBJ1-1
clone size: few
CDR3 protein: CASSYRTGRNTEAFF
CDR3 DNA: TGCGCCAGCAGCTACCGGACAGGTAGGAACACTGAAGCTTTCTTT

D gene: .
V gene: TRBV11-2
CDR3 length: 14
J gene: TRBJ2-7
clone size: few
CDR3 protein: CASSLGWVSDEQYF
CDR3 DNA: TGTGCCAGCAGCTTAGGGTGGGTTAGCGACGAGCAGTACTTC

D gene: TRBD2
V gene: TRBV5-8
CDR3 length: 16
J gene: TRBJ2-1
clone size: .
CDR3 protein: CASSYSSGSSYNEQFF
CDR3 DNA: TGTGCCAGCAGCTACTCTAGCGGTAGCTCCTACAATGAGCAGTTCTTC

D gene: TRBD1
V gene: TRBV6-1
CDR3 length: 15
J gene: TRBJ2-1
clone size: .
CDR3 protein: CASSERWQGAHEQFF
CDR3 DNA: TGTGCCAGCAGTGAAAGATGGCAGGGGGCACACGAGCAGTTCTTC

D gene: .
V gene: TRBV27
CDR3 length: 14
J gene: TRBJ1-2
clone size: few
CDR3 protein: CASMDTGQDYGYTF
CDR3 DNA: TGTGCCAGCATGGATACGGGACAAGACTATGGCTACACCTTC

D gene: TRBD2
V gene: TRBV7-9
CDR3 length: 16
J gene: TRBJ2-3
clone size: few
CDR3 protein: CASSGTSGLSTDTQYF
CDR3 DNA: TGTGCCAGCAGTGGGACTAGCGGACTTAGCACAGATACGCAGTATTTT

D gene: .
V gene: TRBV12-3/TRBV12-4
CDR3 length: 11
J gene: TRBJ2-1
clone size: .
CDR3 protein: CASSPLVEQFF
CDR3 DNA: TGTGCCAGCAGTCCACTAGTTGAGCAGTTCTTC

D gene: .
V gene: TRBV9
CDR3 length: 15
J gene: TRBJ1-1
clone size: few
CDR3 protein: CASSPGGHPNTEAFF
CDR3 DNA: TGTGCCAGCAGCCCCGGCGGACACCCGAACACTGAAGCTTTCTTT

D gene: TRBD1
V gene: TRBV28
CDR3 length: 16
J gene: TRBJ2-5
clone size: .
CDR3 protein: CASSPSGTGPQETQYF
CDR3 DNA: TGTGCCAGCAGCCCCTCCGGGACAGGGCCTCAAGAGACCCAGTACTTC